These 28 T cell receptor beta chains share one sample of origin, sequenced in a study of long-term antiretroviral therapy in people with HIV. Running of the v3.0 immunoSEQ assay took place at survey level. Only in-frame clones appear in the TCRdb table, and some are missing; sequencing was by immunoSEQ multiplex PCR. The sample has roughly 7,800 clones, over 70% seen once. The sequencing used unsorted PBMCs, collected 0.1 years after starting antiretroviral therapy. All receptors derive from a middle-aged man with HIV.

The genes are TRBV2 and TRBJ2-7, with 9 positions matching TRBD1. Germline CDR1 and CDR2: SNHLY and FYNNEI. The CDR3 totals 14 residues. Trimming took 5 bases from V and 5 from J; bases not matched to a gene: 7. The CDR3 DNA sequence: TGTGCCAGCAGTTTCCGGGACAGGGTCCACGAGCAGTACTTC. Translated, it gives CASSFRDRVHEQYF.

The chain combines TRBV27 with TRBJ1-2, with D unclear. The V end was cut by 4 bases, the J end by 7 bases, with 13 bases between. Germline-derived CDR1 and CDR2 are MNHEY and SMNVEV (reference sequence). The CDR3 runs to 13 residues. CDR3 DNA sequence: TGTGCCAGCAGTTCCGGTCTCCGCCTTGGCTACACCTTC. Translating it yields CASSSGLRLGYTF.

This rearrangement joins TRBV6-5 to TRBJ1-5; maybe TRBD1 (5 bases). The ends were cut back, 6 bases at V and 2 bases at J, with 11 bases in the middle. The CDR3 covers 14 residues. Germline values: CDR1 MNHEY, CDR2 SVGAGI. CDR3: CASRLRGGNQPQHF. CDR3 in DNA: TGTGCCAGCAGATTGCGGGGGGGCAATCAGCCCCAGCATTTT.

The chain has TRBV14 and TRBJ1-3; D perhaps matches TRBD1 (5 bases). The CDR3 runs 15 residues. Germline values: CDR1 SGHDN, CDR2 FVKESK. V was shortened by 4 bases and J by 0 bases, with 10 bases between the two germline ends. The CDR3 reads CASSLPGTSGNTIYF. In nucleotides, the CDR3 is TGTGCCAGCAGCCTTCCCGGGACCTCTGGAAACACCATATATTTT.

V and J are TRBV9 and TRBJ1-1; possible D gene TRBD1, 5 bases. The germline V gene encodes CDR1 SGDLS and CDR2 YYNGEE. The V end was cut by 2 bases, the J end by 5 bases, with 10 bases between. The CDR3 contains 13 residues. DNA of the CDR3: TGTGCCAGCAGCGTCCCTTGGGGGACTGAAGCTTTCTTT. It is translated as CASSVPWGTEAFF.

The V call is TRBV18, the J call TRBJ2-2, with D possibly being TRBD1 or TRBD2 (5 bases each). Germline V lookup: CDR1 KGHSH, CDR2 LQKENI. Deletions cut 5 bases from V and 6 bases from J, with 13 bases between. The CDR3 length is 14 residues. For the CDR3, the DNA is TGTGCCAGCTCAGAAATACAGGAGGCCGGGGAGCTGTTTTTT. It translates to CASSEIQEAGELFF.

This clone came up a few times. The chain uses TRBV14 and TRBJ1-1, with TRBD1 as a possible D gene (6 bases). CDR1 SGHDN and CDR2 FVKESK come from the germline V gene. The CDR3 length is 14 residues. The ends were cut back, 1 base at V and 2 bases at J, with 8 bases in the middle. Written as DNA, the CDR3 is TGTGCCAGCAGCCAAGCAGGGGTTAACACTGAAGCTTTCTTT. Residues: CASSQAGVNTEAFF.

This rearrangement joins TRBV29-1 to TRBJ2-7; 9 bases agree with TRBD1. Germline-derived CDR1 and CDR2 are SQVTM and ANQGSEA. V lost 1 base and J lost 2; bases outside the gene matches: 9. CDR3 size: 16 residues. Here the CDR3 DNA reads TGCAGCGTTGAAGGTTATTTGGACAGGGGCGCCTACGAGCAGTACTTC. It encodes CSVEGYLDRGAYEQYF.

The gene calls are TRBV9 and TRBJ2-3; D may correspond to TRBD1 or TRBD2 (5 bases each). CDR1 and CDR2 (germline): SGDLS, YYNGEE. The ends were cut back, 0 bases at V and 1 base at J, with 15 bases in the middle. This CDR3 region has 17 residues. CDR3 in DNA: TGTGCCAGCAGCGTAGATAACAGTGGGGGTGGCACAGATACGCAGTATTTT. It yields the protein CASSVDNSGGGTDTQYF.

The chain joins TRBV5-4 to TRBJ2-3, with a possible D match to TRBD2 (5 bases). The CDR3 is 15 residues long. Germline CDR1 and CDR2: SGHNT and YYREEE (reference sequence). V shed 0 bases and J shed 1 base, with 9 bases lying between them. CDR3 region: CASSLGEGRTDTQYF. The CDR3 region has the DNA TGTGCCAGCAGCTTGGGAGAGGGCCGCACAGATACGCAGTATTTT.

The chain links TRBV6-1 to TRBJ2-7, with D perhaps matching TRBD2 (5 bases). Trimming stripped 6 bases from V and 3 bases from J, with 9 bases between. Germline-derived CDR1 and CDR2 are MNHNS and SASEGT. This CDR3 spans 12 amino acids. The CDR3 nucleotides read TGTGCCAGCAGGGACTGGAGCTACGAGCAGTACTTC. It specifies CASRDWSYEQYF.

This clone has only a few counts. J is TRBJ2-7 and V is TRBV6-5; TRBD1 agrees at 11 bases. Germline V gives CDR1 MNHEY, CDR2 SVGAGI. J gave up 7 bases and V 6 bases, and 8 bases lay outside the gene matches. The CDR3 totals 14 residues. The CDR3 here is CASRPGQGAREQYF. CDR3 sequence (DNA): TGTGCCAGCAGACCCGGACAGGGGGCGAGGGAGCAGTACTTC.

This chain connects TRBV7-9 to TRBJ1-6; D call uncertain. The CDR3 length is 14 residues. The V and J ends lost 3 bases and 8 bases respectively, with 11 bases between them. The germline V gene has CDR1 SEHNR and CDR2 FQNEAQ (reference sequence). The CDR3 region is CASSFGGSDSPLHF. The CDR3 nucleotides are TGTGCCAGCAGCTTTGGAGGAAGCGATTCACCCCTCCACTTT.

This chain joins TRBV6-6 and TRBJ2-3; 7 nucleotides match TRBD2. With V trimmed by 0 bases and J by 0 bases, 3 bases remained unmatched. Germline V CDR1 and CDR2: MNHNY, SVGAGI (reference sequence). This CDR3 has 16 residues. The CDR3 reads CASSYSLATSTDTQYF. Here the CDR3 DNA reads TGTGCCAGCAGTTACTCACTAGCGACAAGCACAGATACGCAGTATTTT.

Only one count was recorded for this clone. The rearrangement links TRBV6-5 to TRBJ2-6, with no clear D. This CDR3 comprises 14 residues. V lost 0 bases and J lost 4, with 4 bases in between. Germline CDR1 and CDR2: MNHEY and SVGAGI. The CDR3 nucleotides are TGTGCCAGCAGTTACTCGACGGGGGCCAACGTCCTGACTTTC. Translation: CASSYSTGANVLTF.

The chain joins TRBV6-6 to TRBJ1-1; TRBD1 is a possible D gene (6 bases). The CDR3 covers 13 residues. The ends were cut back, 10 bases at V and 7 bases at J, with 19 bases in the middle. Per germline, CDR1 MNHNY and CDR2 SVGAGI (reference sequence). The CDR3 is CATKYTGRGEAFF. CDR3 nucleotide sequence: TGTGCCACAAAGTATACAGGGAGAGGTGAAGCTTTCTTT.

The chain recombines TRBV6-4 with TRBJ2-3, with TRBD1 identical over 9 bases. The CDR3 extends over 16 amino acids. Trimming removed 7 bases from V and 7 bases from J; junction bases left unmatched: 15. Germline V gene sequence: CDR1 MRHNA, CDR2 SNTAGT. The CDR3 DNA is TGTGCCAGCAAACCGCAAACGGGACAGGGTAGCAATACGCAGTATTTT. The encoded protein is CASKPQTGQGSNTQYF.

Concerning this clone: Other DNA sequences in this specimen translate into the identical CDR3. The genes are TRBV27 and TRBJ2-3; the D is unclear. There are 14 residues in the CDR3. From germline, CDR1 is MNHEY and CDR2 SMNVEV (reference sequence). Between the trimmed V and J ends, which lost 2 bases and 2 bases, there was a span of 8 bases. The CDR3 spells CASSLSRNTDTQYF. The CDR3 DNA reads TGTGCCAGCAGTTTAAGCAGAAACACAGATACGCAGTATTTT.

The V and J genes are TRBV2 and TRBJ2-7; D is possibly TRBD1 (5 bases). The V and J ends lost 7 bases and 7 bases respectively, with 20 bases between them. The germline V gene encodes CDR1 SNHLY and CDR2 FYNNEI. This CDR3 has 14 residues. The CDR3 spells CASKEDTQWVEQYF. CDR3 in DNA: TGTGCCAGCAAAGAGGACACTCAGTGGGTTGAGCAGTACTTC.

The chain employs TRBV2 and TRBJ1-5, with D possibly being TRBD1 (6 bases). The germline gives CDR1 SNHLY, CDR2 FYNNEI. This CDR3 has 15 amino acids. The V and J ends lost 6 bases and 3 bases respectively, with 15 bases between them. The CDR3 nucleotides are TGTGCCAGCAGCCGGACAGAAGAATTCAATCAGCCCCAGCATTTT. Amino acid sequence: CASSRTEEFNQPQHF.

The chain employs TRBV6-5 and TRBJ1-2; the D gene is possibly TRBD1 (5 bases). Per the germline V gene, CDR1 is MNHEY and CDR2 is SVGAGI. Between the trimmed V and J ends, which lost 7 bases and 4 bases, there was a span of 7 bases. CDR3 length equals 11 residues. This CDR3 is CASMGVYGYTF. The DNA for the CDR3 is TGTGCCAGCATGGGGGTCTATGGCTACACCTTC.

The chain recombines TRBV13 with TRBJ1-6, with D unresolved. Trimming stripped 1 base from V and 13 bases from J, with 14 bases between. The CDR3 contains 14 residues. In germline, CDR1 is PRHDT, CDR2 FYEKMQ (reference sequence). CDR3 coding DNA: TGTGCCAGCAGCTTAGACGGCTCGCCATACCCCCTCCACTTT. Translating it yields CASSLDGSPYPLHF.

The rearrangement links TRBV6-1 to TRBJ1-5, with D maybe TRBD1 (6 bases). Germline V gene lookup returns CDR1 MNHNS and CDR2 SASEGT. This CDR3 comprises 14 residues. V dropped 6 bases and J dropped 6 bases, with 15 bases sitting between them. CDR3 amino acids: CASRDKTGLQPQHF. The CDR3 bases are TGTGCCAGCAGGGACAAGACAGGCCTTCAGCCCCAGCATTTT.

V gene TRBV7-9 combines with J gene TRBJ2-2; D not resolved. The CDR3 has 15 amino acids. Per germline, CDR1 SEHNR and CDR2 FQNEAQ (reference sequence). V was cut by 10 bases and J by 4 bases, with 19 bases left in between. CDR3 nucleotides: TGTGCCACCAACCCCGTAGGGTTGGGCACCGGGGAGCTGTTTTTT. It specifies CATNPVGLGTGELFF.

The chain recombines TRBV27 with TRBJ1-1, with a weak D call TRBD1 (5 bases). Trimming stripped 1 base from V and 2 bases from J, with 14 bases between. Germline V gives CDR1 MNHEY, CDR2 SMNVEV (reference sequence). This CDR3 has 16 residues. CDR3: CASSLWAGRGNTEAFF. Written as DNA, the CDR3 is TGTGCCAGCAGTTTATGGGCAGGGAGGGGTAACACTGAAGCTTTCTTT.

The chain couples TRBV25-1 to TRBJ1-2; TRBD1 aligns across 7 bases. Unmatched junction bases numbered 4, after V lost 8 bases and J lost 4 bases. Germline CDR1 reads MGHDK; CDR2 reads SYGVNS. The CDR3 covers 12 residues. The CDR3: CASQDRSYGYTF. CDR3 in DNA: TGTGCCAGCCAGGACAGGAGCTATGGCTACACCTTC.

This chain links TRBV4-3 with TRBJ2-5; D ambiguous. The CDR3 totals 15 residues. Germline CDR1 reads LGHNA; CDR2 reads YSLEER. V lost 0 bases and J lost 1, with 9 bases in between. CDR3 sequence (DNA): TGCGCCAGCAGCCAAGATCTCGGCAGCCAAGAGACCCAGTACTTC. This codes for CASSQDLGSQETQYF.

This chain connects TRBV6-1 to TRBJ1-5; TRBD1 might be the D (5 bases). With 6 bases removed from V and 6 bases from J, the gap between germline ends came to 9 bases. This CDR3 is 12 amino acids long. Germline V lookup: CDR1 MNHNS, CDR2 SASEGT. The CDR3 sequence: CASRGVGQPQHF. Here the CDR3 DNA reads TGTGCCAGCAGGGGGGTCGGTCAGCCCCAGCATTTT.